These 5 T cell receptor beta chains originate from one sample sequenced in a study of human T cells and chemical hapten exposure. Time point described: patch test 2, 6 weeks after DPC sensitization. Treatment described: therapeutic diphenylcyclopropenone sensitization with weekly scalp DPC. Each CDR3 protein gets one entry after TCRdb re-called the RACE reads with MiXCR. The sample records about 40,000 distinct CDR3 sequences, 3% to 4% being singletons. The sample here was whole blood, taken in connection with sensitization to the hapten diphenylcyclopropenone (DPC). The receptors stem from a man aged 35 to 55 with alopecia areata. Some clones in this sample may be carry-over from other donors' samples.

The table lists this clonotype with many counts. The J gene is TRBJ2-5, the V gene TRBV6-2 or TRBV6-3, with 10 positions matching TRBD2. CDR1 is MNHEY, CDR2 SVGEGT, per germline. This CDR3 has 17 residues. J gave up 5 bases and V 6 bases, and 15 bases lay outside the gene matches. The CDR3 is CASSVFLAGVSGETQYF. DNA of the CDR3: TGTGCCAGCAGCGTTTTCCTAGCGGGAGTGAGTGGCGAGACCCAGTACTTC.

This clonotype came up many times. V is TRBV24-1 and J is TRBJ2-1; the D call may be TRBD1 or TRBD2 (5 bases each). V lost 3 bases, J lost 7 bases, and 18 bases lay in between. This CDR3 is built from 16 residues. Germline V gives CDR1 KGHDR, CDR2 SFDVKD. The CDR3: CATSDAGTGSGNEQFF. The CDR3 bases are TGTGCCACCAGTGATGCCGGGACGGGGAGTGGGAATGAGCAGTTCTTC.

Many counts were recorded for this clonotype. The genes are TRBV12-3 or TRBV12-4 and TRBJ1-5, with unresolved D. This CDR3 spans 15 amino acids. Between the trimmed V and J ends, which lost 3 bases and 4 bases, there was a span of 13 bases. The CDR3 DNA reads as TGTGCCAGCAGTTTGAGCCGCGAGAAAAATCAGCCCCAGCATTTT. It translates to CASSLSREKNQPQHF.

This clonotype came up many times. The chain employs TRBV29-1 and TRBJ2-5; 15 nucleotides match TRBD2. The germline gives CDR1 SQVTM, CDR2 ANQGSEA. The CDR3 has 14 amino acids. Germline trimming cut 7 bases from V and 1 base from J; bases unmatched to any gene: 1. CDR3 region: CSAGLAGGQETQYF. The CDR3 bases are TGCAGCGCGGGACTAGCGGGAGGCCAAGAGACCCAGTACTTC.

This clonotype came up many times. The chain is built from TRBV29-1 and TRBJ2-2; the D is unclear. Deletions cut 1 base from V and 5 bases from J, with 5 bases between. CDR1 is SQVTM, CDR2 ANQGSEA, per germline. The CDR3 consists of 12 residues. CDR3 sequence reads: CSVEARTGELFF. CDR3 in DNA: TGCAGCGTTGAAGCCAGGACCGGGGAGCTGTTTTTT.